The 15 T cell receptor beta chains listed next were all sequenced from one sample in a study of shared clonotypes between healthy human individuals. Produced via immunoSEQ multiplex PCR; TCRdb's table is partial and in-frame only. The sample holds 400,000 to 600,000 clones, about 96% seen once. Sequencing was done on a sample of naive CD4+ T cells sorted from blood. Subset in this sample: CD45RA+ positively selected. The receptors were sampled from a woman in her 30s in good health.

This clone was counted a single time. V and J are TRBV27 and TRBJ1-1; unclear D gene. V gave up 6 bases and J gave up 5 bases, with 13 bases separating them. Germline assignment: CDR1 MNHEY and CDR2 SMNVEV (reference sequence). This CDR3 spans 13 amino acids. The CDR3 nucleotides read TGTGCCAGCAGAACCCCGGAGGGAACTGAAGCTTTCTTT. Translation gives CASRTPEGTEAFF.

The chain recombines TRBV6-1 with TRBJ1-2, with 7 positions matching TRBD1. The CDR3 has 17 residues. CDR1 and CDR2 from the germline V gene are MNHNS and SASEGT. V trimming: 0 bases; J trimming: 5 bases; junction bases outside the gene matches: 12. The CDR3 reads CASSEARRAGGRYGYTF. The DNA for the CDR3 is TGTGCCAGCAGTGAAGCGCGTAGGGCAGGGGGACGATATGGCTACACCTTC.

This chain connects TRBV19 to TRBJ1-4; D is unclear. CDR1 LNHDA and CDR2 SQIVND come from the germline V gene (reference sequence). With 5 bases removed from V and 7 bases from J, the gap between germline ends came to 14 bases. The length of the CDR3 is 14 residues. The CDR3 nucleotides are TGTGCCAGTAGTTCACCCAATGTGGGTGAAAAACTGTTTTTT. Residues: CASSSPNVGEKLFF.

Note on this clone: The same CDR3 arises from other DNA sequences in this sample as well. The rearrangement links TRBV5-1 to TRBJ1-1; no reliable D call. The CDR3 loop spans 14 amino acids. Germline V gene lookup returns CDR1 SGHRS and CDR2 YFSETQ. V lost 0 bases and J 2 bases, leaving 8 bases between the germline ends. CDR3 coding DNA: TGCGCCAGCAGCTTGGGTCCAGGCAACACTGAAGCTTTCTTT. Its translation: CASSLGPGNTEAFF.

This sequence joins TRBV28 and TRBJ2-7; 12 bases fit TRBD2. In germline, CDR1 is MDHEN, CDR2 SYDVKM. The CDR3 is 13 residues long. J was trimmed by 5 bases and V by 9 bases; bases with no gene match: 5. CDR3: CASLAGGPDEQYF. In DNA form, the CDR3 reads TGTGCCAGTCTAGCGGGAGGGCCGGACGAGCAGTACTTC.

The genes are TRBV25-1 and TRBJ2-7; D gene ambiguous. V shed 7 bases and J shed 0 bases, with 10 bases lying between them. The CDR3 extends over 13 amino acids. The germline V gene has CDR1 MGHDK and CDR2 SYGVNS. The CDR3 here is CASKAKSSYEQYF. DNA for the CDR3: TGTGCCAGCAAGGCCAAAAGCTCCTACGAGCAGTACTTC.

The chain carries TRBV29-1 and TRBJ2-7; 8 bases align to TRBD1. The junction had 9 bases not matched to a gene; V was cut back by 7 bases and J by 4 bases. This CDR3 has 13 residues. Looked up from germline, CDR1 is SQVTM and CDR2 is ANQGSEA. This chain's CDR3 is CSAARDRIYEQYF. CDR3 in DNA: TGCAGCGCCGCTAGGGACAGGATTTACGAGCAGTACTTC.

A remark on this clone: The same CDR3 also results from other DNA sequences found in this sample. V is TRBV19 and J is TRBJ2-1; 13 bases line up with TRBD2. The germline gives CDR1 LNHDA, CDR2 SQIVND (reference sequence). J was trimmed by 0 bases and V by 6 bases; bases with no gene match: 5. The CDR3 extends over 17 amino acids. CDR3 DNA: TGTGCCAGTAGCCCTAGGACTAGCGGGAGCTCCTACAATGAGCAGTTCTTC. Amino acid sequence: CASSPRTSGSSYNEQFF.

The J gene is TRBJ1-2, the V gene TRBV28; 9 bases match TRBD1. From germline, CDR1 is MDHEN and CDR2 SYDVKM. J was trimmed by 4 bases and V by 5 bases; bases with no gene match: 2. CDR3 size: 13 residues. CDR3 nucleotides: TGTGCCAGCAGTATGGACAGGGGCTATGGCTACACCTTC. It yields the protein CASSMDRGYGYTF.

The chain is built from TRBV27 and TRBJ2-7; the match to TRBD2 covers 8 bases. The trim removed 3 bases at V and 1 base at J, leaving 5 bases unmatched. Germline loops: CDR1 MNHEY, CDR2 SMNVEV (reference sequence). The CDR3 sequence is 15 residues long. The CDR3 region is CASSFGSGKSYEQYF. In DNA, the CDR3 is TGTGCCAGCAGTTTTGGTAGCGGGAAATCCTACGAGCAGTACTTC.

The gene calls are TRBV28 and TRBJ2-2; the D is unclear. The V gene's germline CDR1 is MDHEN and CDR2 SYDVKM. The CDR3 covers 13 residues. Trimming took off 6 bases at V and 1 base at J, with 6 bases between the two ends. CDR3 in DNA: TGTGCCAGCAGGGACGGGAACACCGGGGAGCTGTTTTTT. Its translation: CASRDGNTGELFF.

The chain couples TRBV5-1 to TRBJ2-7; the match to TRBD2 covers 7 bases. V shed 4 bases and J 6 bases; nucleotides not matched to a gene: 19. CDR3 length: 17 amino acids. Germline CDR1 SGHRS, CDR2 YFSETQ. The CDR3 reads CASSLARSSGMFPEQYF. CDR3 DNA sequence: TGCGCCAGCAGCCTGGCCCGATCGAGCGGGATGTTTCCCGAGCAGTACTTC. Combining the CDR3 with reference TRBV5-1 and TRBJ2-7 gives the whole variable domain KAGVTQTPRYLIKTRGQQVTLSCSPISGHRSVSWYQQTPGQGLQFLFEYFSETQRNKGNFPGRFSGRQFSNSRSEMNVSTLELGDSALYLCASSLARSSGMFPEQYFGPGTRLTVT.

The chain joins TRBV19 to TRBJ2-3; TRBD2 matches at 8 bases. With 5 bases clipped from V and 2 bases from J, the junction kept 3 bases outside the gene matches. The CDR3 runs 14 residues. Germline V gives CDR1 LNHDA, CDR2 SQIVND (reference sequence). CDR3 in DNA: TGTGCCAGTAGTCCGCGGGGGGTCACAGATACGCAGTATTTT. Its protein product is CASSPRGVTDTQYF.

V gene TRBV10-3 combines with J gene TRBJ1-1, with D uncertain. CDR1 ENHRY and CDR2 SYGVKD come from the germline V gene. Trimming took 3 bases from V and 7 from J, leaving 15 bases between them. This CDR3 is 14 amino acids long. DNA for the CDR3: TGTGCCATCAGTGACCGAGGTGGGATCGGTGAAGCTTTCTTT. Its translation: CAISDRGGIGEAFF.

The chain couples TRBV5-5 to TRBJ2-6; D may be TRBD1 (7 bases). The germline V and J ends were trimmed by 4 bases and 11 bases, with 19 bases remaining between them. The CDR3 extends over 15 amino acids. The germline V gene has CDR1 SGHKS and CDR2 YYEKEE (reference sequence). The DNA for the CDR3 is TGTGCCAGCAGCCTGACAGGGTGGAGGGTCGACGTCCTGACTTTC. This codes for CASSLTGWRVDVLTF.